This entry lists 11 T cell receptor beta chains sequenced from one sample in a study of tumor-infiltrating lymphocytes in localized non-small cell lung cancer. Sequencing used immunoSEQ multiplex PCR; TCRdb keeps in-frame clones, though not all of them. The table has some 6,600 clones, 65% to 75% seen once. What was sequenced was lung tumor tissue. The receptors were gathered from a human donor with non-small cell lung cancer.

This clone was recorded once. The rearrangement joins TRBV7-6 to TRBJ2-2; D is perhaps TRBD1 (6 bases). The CDR3 runs to 17 residues. The germline V and J ends were trimmed by 1 base and 4 bases, with 16 bases remaining between them. Per the germline V gene, CDR1 is SGHVS and CDR2 is FNYEAQ. The CDR3 DNA sequence: TGTGCCAGCAGCTTAGATCCCAGGGGCTCCTTCACCGGGGAGCTGTTTTTT. Its protein product is CASSLDPRGSFTGELFF.

The chain combines TRBV5-1 with TRBJ2-5; no clear D. Germline V gene sequence: CDR1 SGHRS, CDR2 YFSETQ. The CDR3 is 16 residues long. V gave up 4 bases and J gave up 6 bases, with 22 bases separating them. The CDR3 sequence: CASSLYSDEAGKTQYF. In DNA form, the CDR3 reads TGCGCCAGCAGCCTATACTCGGACGAAGCAGGAAAGACCCAGTACTTC.

The gene calls are TRBV10-2 and TRBJ1-2, with D unclear. This CDR3 region has 11 residues. V dropped 3 bases and J dropped 14 bases, with 13 bases sitting between them. Germline CDR1 is WSHSY and CDR2 is SAAADI. This CDR3 is CASSESIFWTF. The CDR3 DNA reads as TGCGCCAGCAGTGAATCCATCTTTTGGACCTTC.

The gene calls are TRBV4-1 and TRBJ2-2, with D maybe TRBD1 (5 bases). V gave up 4 bases and J gave up 1 base, with 7 bases separating them. The germline CDR1 and CDR2 sequences are MGHRA and YSYEKL. The CDR3 consists of 14 residues. CDR3 nucleotides: TGCGCCAGCAGCCTCCAGGGGAACACCGGGGAGCTGTTTTTT. Protein: CASSLQGNTGELFF.

The V gene is TRBV6-4, the J gene TRBJ2-3, with 10 positions matching TRBD1. The CDR3 totals 14 residues. V gave up 2 bases and J gave up 4 bases; unmatched junction bases: 0. Per the germline V gene, CDR1 is MRHNA and CDR2 is SNTAGT. CDR3 in DNA: TGTGCCAGCAGTGACGGACAGGGGGCAGATACGCAGTATTTT. Translating gives CASSDGQGADTQYF.

The V and J genes are TRBV6-5 and TRBJ2-7; 11 bases agree with TRBD2. V shed 4 bases, J shed 6 bases, and the junction held 8 bases outside the gene matches. Germline assignment: CDR1 MNHEY and CDR2 SVGAGI. The CDR3 totals 15 residues. The CDR3 region is CASSSQGLAVSEQYF. The CDR3 nucleotides read TGTGCCAGCAGTTCCCAGGGACTAGCGGTGTCCGAGCAGTACTTC.

CDR3 loop: CASSENPRPNYGYTF. CDR3 DNA: TGTGCCAGCAGTGAAAATCCGAGACCTAACTATGGCTACACCTTC. The chain carries TRBV6-1 and TRBJ1-2; D is undetermined. Germline lookup yields CDR1 MNHNS and CDR2 SASEGT. Between the trimmed V and J ends, which lost 2 bases and 0 bases, there was a span of 10 bases. The CDR3 is 15 residues long.

The V gene is TRBV27, the J gene TRBJ2-2; 8 bases align to TRBD1. The CDR3 consists of 17 residues. Per germline, CDR1 MNHEY and CDR2 SMNVEV (reference sequence). The V and J ends lost 5 bases and 2 bases, in that order; junction bases with no gene match: 10. This CDR3 is CASSPTSRGRNTGELFF. The CDR3 region has the DNA TGTGCCAGCAGTCCGACCTCCAGGGGGCGCAACACCGGGGAGCTGTTTTTT.

The chain combines TRBV7-8 with TRBJ1-1, with D unclear. Germline values: CDR1 SGHVS, CDR2 FQNEAQ. V was shortened by 2 bases and J by 0 bases, with 16 bases between the two germline ends. The length of the CDR3 is 17 residues. The CDR3 bases are TGTGCCAGCAGCTTAACCGCCGGAGGGCGAGTGAACACTGAAGCTTTCTTT. Translating it yields CASSLTAGGRVNTEAFF.

The chain carries TRBV6-9 and TRBJ1-2; TRBD1 matches 9 bases. The length of the CDR3 is 15 residues. Germline-derived CDR1 and CDR2 are MNHGY and SVAAGI. V lost 5 bases and J lost 4; bases outside the gene matches: 8. The CDR3 DNA is TGTGCCAGCAGTCCCACCGGACAGGGGCTCTATGGCTACACCTTC. Translating it yields CASSPTGQGLYGYTF.

V usage is TRBV6-1 and J usage is TRBJ2-4; 9 nucleotides agree with TRBD1. CDR3 length: 15 residues. The J segment lost 1 base and the V segment lost 4 bases, leaving 2 bases of the junction unmatched. Per germline, CDR1 MNHNS and CDR2 SASEGT. The CDR3 DNA follows: TGTGCCAGCAGTGCGACAGGGGGGGCCAAAAACATTCAGTACTTC. This sequence encodes CASSATGGAKNIQYF.